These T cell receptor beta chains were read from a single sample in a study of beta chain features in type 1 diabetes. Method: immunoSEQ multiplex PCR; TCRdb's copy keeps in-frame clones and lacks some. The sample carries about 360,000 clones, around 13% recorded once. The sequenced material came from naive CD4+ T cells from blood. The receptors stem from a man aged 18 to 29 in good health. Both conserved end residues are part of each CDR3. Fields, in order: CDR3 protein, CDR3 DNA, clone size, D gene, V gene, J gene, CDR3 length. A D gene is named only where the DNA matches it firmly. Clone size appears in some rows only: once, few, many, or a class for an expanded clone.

cdr3_aa: CASSSGGSSYEQYF; cdr3_nt: TGTGCCAGCAGCTCAGGGGGATCATCCTACGAGCAGTACTTC; clone_size: few; d_call: TRBD1; v_call: TRBV11-3; j_call: TRBJ2-7; cdr3_length: 14
cdr3_aa: CAWTPGSYEQYF; cdr3_nt: TGTGCCTGGACCCCGGGATCATACGAGCAGTACTTC; clone_size: few; d_call: -; v_call: TRBV30; j_call: TRBJ2-7; cdr3_length: 12
cdr3_aa: CASSEGENRISYEQYF; cdr3_nt: TGTGCCAGCAGCGAGGGGGAGAATCGAATCTCCTACGAGCAGTACTTC; clone_size: -; d_call: -; v_call: TRBV9; j_call: TRBJ2-7; cdr3_length: 16
cdr3_aa: CASSQVSGRISYEQYF; cdr3_nt: TGCGCCAGCAGCCAAGTCTCCGGGAGGATCTCCTACGAGCAGTACTTC; clone_size: -; d_call: TRBD2; v_call: TRBV4-1; j_call: TRBJ2-7; cdr3_length: 16
cdr3_aa: CASSVMTGGRNEQFF; cdr3_nt: TGTGCCAGCAGCGTCATGACAGGGGGGAGGAATGAGCAGTTCTTC; clone_size: few; d_call: TRBD1; v_call: TRBV9; j_call: TRBJ2-1; cdr3_length: 15
cdr3_aa: CAWSSGRAREQYF; cdr3_nt: TGTGCCTGGAGTTCGGGCAGGGCGAGGGAGCAGTACTTC; clone_size: -; d_call: -; v_call: TRBV30; j_call: TRBJ2-7; cdr3_length: 13
cdr3_aa: CASANNRDSQETQYF; cdr3_nt: TGTGCCAGCGCCAACAACCGGGACAGCCAAGAGACCCAGTACTTC; clone_size: few; d_call: TRBD1; v_call: TRBV7-9; j_call: TRBJ2-5; cdr3_length: 15
cdr3_aa: CASIPPGQGPYEQYF; cdr3_nt: TGTGCCAGCATTCCTCCGGGACAGGGACCCTACGAGCAGTACTTC; clone_size: -; d_call: TRBD1; v_call: TRBV28; j_call: TRBJ2-7; cdr3_length: 15
cdr3_aa: CASSLDRAAYGYTF; cdr3_nt: TGTGCCAGCAGCTTAGACAGGGCGGCTTATGGCTACACCTTC; clone_size: -; d_call: -; v_call: TRBV7-2; j_call: TRBJ1-2; cdr3_length: 14
cdr3_aa: CASSLRGQRNTGELFF; cdr3_nt: TGTGCCAGCAGCTTAAGGGGGCAGCGGAACACCGGGGAGCTGTTTTTT; clone_size: few; d_call: TRBD1; v_call: TRBV7-2; j_call: TRBJ2-2; cdr3_length: 16
cdr3_aa: CASSPRLAGTDTQYF; cdr3_nt: TGTGCCAGCTCACCTCGACTAGCGGGCACAGATACGCAGTATTTT; clone_size: -; d_call: TRBD2; v_call: TRBV18; j_call: TRBJ2-3; cdr3_length: 15
cdr3_aa: CASSLQGVGTEAFF; cdr3_nt: TGCGCCAGCAGCTTACAGGGAGTTGGCACTGAAGCTTTCTTT; clone_size: -; d_call: -; v_call: TRBV5-1; j_call: TRBJ1-1; cdr3_length: 14
cdr3_aa: CASSLRLGLGTDTQYF; cdr3_nt: TGTGCCAGCAGCTTACGACTAGGGTTAGGCACAGATACGCAGTATTTT; clone_size: -; d_call: -; v_call: TRBV5-6; j_call: TRBJ2-3; cdr3_length: 16
cdr3_aa: CASSPSKPTSGATYEQYF; cdr3_nt: TGTGCCAGCTCACCATCAAAACCTACTAGCGGGGCAACCTACGAGCAGTACTTC; clone_size: -; d_call: TRBD2; v_call: TRBV18; j_call: TRBJ2-7; cdr3_length: 18
cdr3_aa: CASSYATSVAYEQYF; cdr3_nt: TGTGCCAGCAGTTACGCCACTAGCGTGGCCTACGAGCAGTACTTC; clone_size: -; d_call: TRBD2; v_call: TRBV6-5; j_call: TRBJ2-7; cdr3_length: 15
cdr3_aa: CASSELAGGGRYEQFF; cdr3_nt: TGTGCCAGCAGCGAGTTAGCGGGAGGGGGCCGGTATGAGCAGTTCTTC; clone_size: few; d_call: TRBD2; v_call: TRBV9; j_call: TRBJ2-1; cdr3_length: 16
cdr3_aa: CASRTIQDYEQYF; cdr3_nt: TGTGCCAGCAGGACGATACAGGACTACGAGCAGTACTTC; clone_size: -; d_call: -; v_call: TRBV28; j_call: TRBJ2-7; cdr3_length: 13
cdr3_aa: CASSLLTVLYGYTF; cdr3_nt: TGTGCCAGCAGCTTATTGACAGTACTCTATGGCTACACCTTC; clone_size: few; d_call: -; v_call: TRBV7-6; j_call: TRBJ1-2; cdr3_length: 14
cdr3_aa: CASSIRLSGSYEQYF; cdr3_nt: TGTGCCAGTAGTATACGCCTAAGCGGGAGCTACGAGCAGTACTTC; clone_size: -; d_call: TRBD2; v_call: TRBV19; j_call: TRBJ2-7; cdr3_length: 15
cdr3_aa: CASGDGGSSYNEQFF; cdr3_nt: TGTGCCAGCGGTGACGGGGGAAGCTCCTACAATGAGCAGTTCTTC; clone_size: few; d_call: -; v_call: TRBV7-2; j_call: TRBJ2-1; cdr3_length: 15
cdr3_aa: CASSLAAGASYNEQFF; cdr3_nt: TGTGCCAGCAGCTTGGCGGCGGGGGCCTCATACAATGAGCAGTTCTTC; clone_size: -; d_call: -; v_call: TRBV5-4; j_call: TRBJ2-1; cdr3_length: 16
cdr3_aa: CASSQGRIGSGSYEQYF; cdr3_nt: TGCGCCAGCAGCCAAGGACGGATCGGGAGTGGCTCCTACGAGCAGTACTTC; clone_size: few; d_call: -; v_call: TRBV4-1; j_call: TRBJ2-7; cdr3_length: 17
cdr3_aa: CSVERGFEGQGYNEQFF; cdr3_nt: TGCAGCGTGGAAAGGGGGTTTGAGGGACAGGGGTACAATGAGCAGTTCTTC; clone_size: -; d_call: TRBD1; v_call: TRBV29-1; j_call: TRBJ2-1; cdr3_length: 17
cdr3_aa: CASSLVASRAFF; cdr3_nt: TGTGCCAGCAGCTTAGTAGCCTCGCGAGCTTTCTTT; clone_size: -; d_call: -; v_call: TRBV7-2; j_call: TRBJ1-1; cdr3_length: 12
cdr3_aa: CASSIRLAGGQFF; cdr3_nt: TGTGCCAGTAGTATTCGACTAGCGGGAGGACAGTTCTTC; clone_size: few; d_call: TRBD2; v_call: TRBV19; j_call: TRBJ2-1; cdr3_length: 13
cdr3_aa: CASSPGLAGTDTQYF; cdr3_nt: TGTGCCAGCAGCCCGGGACTAGCAGGCACAGATACGCAGTATTTT; clone_size: few; d_call: TRBD2; v_call: TRBV4-2; j_call: TRBJ2-3; cdr3_length: 15
cdr3_aa: CASSQRQGVSEQYF; cdr3_nt: TGCGCCAGCAGCCAGAGACAGGGGGTAAGCGAGCAGTACTTC; clone_size: -; d_call: TRBD1; v_call: TRBV5-1; j_call: TRBJ2-7; cdr3_length: 14
cdr3_aa: CASSLNGGGDTEAFF; cdr3_nt: TGTGCCAGCAGCCTGAATGGAGGGGGGGACACTGAAGCTTTCTTT; clone_size: -; d_call: -; v_call: TRBV7-9; j_call: TRBJ1-1; cdr3_length: 15
cdr3_aa: CASSLTRGSSYEQYF; cdr3_nt: TGTGCCAGCAGCTTAACCAGGGGAAGCTCCTACGAGCAGTACTTC; clone_size: -; d_call: -; v_call: TRBV7-3; j_call: TRBJ2-7; cdr3_length: 15
cdr3_aa: CASSPGTASTGELFF; cdr3_nt: TGTGCCAGCAGCCCCGGGACAGCCTCCACCGGGGAGCTGTTTTTT; clone_size: few; d_call: TRBD1; v_call: TRBV6-4; j_call: TRBJ2-2; cdr3_length: 15
cdr3_aa: CSVMHRGDTQYF; cdr3_nt: TGCAGCGTTATGCACAGGGGGGATACGCAGTATTTT; clone_size: -; d_call: TRBD1; v_call: TRBV29-1; j_call: TRBJ2-3; cdr3_length: 12
cdr3_aa: CASSYPRTEAFF; cdr3_nt: TGTGCCAGCAGTTACCCTCGGACTGAAGCTTTCTTT; clone_size: few; d_call: -; v_call: TRBV6-5; j_call: TRBJ1-1; cdr3_length: 12
cdr3_aa: CASSSERSTEAFF; cdr3_nt: TGTGCCAGCAGTTCCGAACGGAGCACTGAAGCTTTCTTT; clone_size: -; d_call: -; v_call: TRBV6-4; j_call: TRBJ1-1; cdr3_length: 13
cdr3_aa: CASKTGGLETQYF; cdr3_nt: TGTGCCAGCAAGACAGGGGGCCTTGAGACCCAGTACTTC; clone_size: -; d_call: TRBD1; v_call: TRBV28; j_call: TRBJ2-5; cdr3_length: 13
cdr3_aa: CASSHAGNQPQHF; cdr3_nt: TGTGCCAGCAGCCATGCGGGAAATCAGCCCCAGCATTTT; clone_size: -; d_call: -; v_call: TRBV14; j_call: TRBJ1-5; cdr3_length: 13
cdr3_aa: CASSSATGGETQYF; cdr3_nt: TGCGCCAGCAGCTCAGCGACAGGGGGAGAGACCCAGTACTTC; clone_size: -; d_call: TRBD1; v_call: TRBV5-1; j_call: TRBJ2-5; cdr3_length: 14
cdr3_aa: CSAPGLAGYNEQFF; cdr3_nt: TGCAGCGCCCCGGGACTAGCGGGATACAATGAGCAGTTCTTC; clone_size: -; d_call: TRBD2; v_call: TRBV29-1; j_call: TRBJ2-1; cdr3_length: 14
cdr3_aa: CASSGTIHRDEQFF; cdr3_nt: TGTGCCAGCAGCGGGACTATACATAGGGATGAGCAGTTCTTC; clone_size: -; d_call: -; v_call: TRBV9; j_call: TRBJ2-1; cdr3_length: 14
cdr3_aa: CASRRTGNNEQFF; cdr3_nt: TGTGCCAGTAGAAGGACAGGGAACAATGAGCAGTTCTTC; clone_size: few; d_call: TRBD1; v_call: TRBV19; j_call: TRBJ2-1; cdr3_length: 13
cdr3_aa: CASSSGVLYEQYF; cdr3_nt: TGTGCCAGCAGCTCCGGGGTACTTTACGAGCAGTACTTC; clone_size: few; d_call: -; v_call: TRBV7-9; j_call: TRBJ2-7; cdr3_length: 13
cdr3_aa: CASSQRLAGGTDTQYF; cdr3_nt: TGTGCCAGCAGCCAGAGACTAGCGGGAGGCACAGATACGCAGTATTTT; clone_size: few; d_call: TRBD2; v_call: TRBV7-2; j_call: TRBJ2-3; cdr3_length: 16
cdr3_aa: CASSSAGGYNEQFF; cdr3_nt: TGTGCCAGCAGTTCAGCGGGAGGGTACAATGAGCAGTTCTTC; clone_size: -; d_call: TRBD2; v_call: TRBV28; j_call: TRBJ2-1; cdr3_length: 14
cdr3_aa: CASSSGQGPYEQYF; cdr3_nt: TGTGCCAGCAGTTCAGGGCAGGGCCCCTACGAGCAGTACTTC; clone_size: -; d_call: -; v_call: TRBV27; j_call: TRBJ2-7; cdr3_length: 14
cdr3_aa: CASSLDRGTEAFF; cdr3_nt: TGTGCCAGCAGCTTGGATAGGGGCACTGAAGCTTTCTTT; clone_size: -; d_call: -; v_call: TRBV5-6; j_call: TRBJ1-1; cdr3_length: 13
cdr3_aa: CASSPDRGNQPQHF; cdr3_nt: TGCGCCAGCAGCCCGGACAGGGGCAATCAGCCCCAGCATTTT; clone_size: -; d_call: TRBD1; v_call: TRBV4-3; j_call: TRBJ1-5; cdr3_length: 14
cdr3_aa: CASSARGGGETQYF; cdr3_nt: TGTGCCAGCAGTGCTAGAGGGGGCGGGGAGACCCAGTACTTC; clone_size: few; d_call: TRBD1; v_call: TRBV28; j_call: TRBJ2-5; cdr3_length: 14
cdr3_aa: CASSLGLHPAGDEQFF; cdr3_nt: TGCGCCAGCAGCTTGGGTCTGCACCCGGCCGGGGATGAGCAGTTCTTC; clone_size: few; d_call: -; v_call: TRBV5-1; j_call: TRBJ2-1; cdr3_length: 16
cdr3_aa: CASSPQGAGTYEQYF; cdr3_nt: TGTGCCAGCTCACCCCAGGGGGCAGGCACCTACGAGCAGTACTTC; clone_size: few; d_call: TRBD1; v_call: TRBV18; j_call: TRBJ2-7; cdr3_length: 15
cdr3_aa: CASSQEIGAGWETQYF; cdr3_nt: TGCGCCAGCAGCCAGGAGATAGGGGCGGGGTGGGAGACCCAGTACTTC; clone_size: few; d_call: -; v_call: TRBV4-3; j_call: TRBJ2-5; cdr3_length: 16
cdr3_aa: CASSMVPGQTSYEQYF; cdr3_nt: TGTGCCAGTAGTATGGTTCCGGGACAGACCTCCTACGAGCAGTACTTC; clone_size: -; d_call: TRBD1; v_call: TRBV19; j_call: TRBJ2-7; cdr3_length: 16
cdr3_aa: CASSVTGNQPQHF; cdr3_nt: TGTGCCAGCAGCGTCACGGGGAATCAGCCCCAGCATTTT; clone_size: many; d_call: -; v_call: TRBV7-9; j_call: TRBJ1-5; cdr3_length: 13
cdr3_aa: CASSLTAEAFF; cdr3_nt: TGTGCCAGCAGCTTGACAGCTGAAGCTTTCTTT; clone_size: -; d_call: -; v_call: TRBV7-9; j_call: TRBJ1-1; cdr3_length: 11
cdr3_aa: CAHGGNTYNEQFF; cdr3_nt: TGTGCGCACGGGGGGAACACCTACAATGAGCAGTTCTTC; clone_size: -; d_call: TRBD2; v_call: TRBV10-3; j_call: TRBJ2-1; cdr3_length: 13